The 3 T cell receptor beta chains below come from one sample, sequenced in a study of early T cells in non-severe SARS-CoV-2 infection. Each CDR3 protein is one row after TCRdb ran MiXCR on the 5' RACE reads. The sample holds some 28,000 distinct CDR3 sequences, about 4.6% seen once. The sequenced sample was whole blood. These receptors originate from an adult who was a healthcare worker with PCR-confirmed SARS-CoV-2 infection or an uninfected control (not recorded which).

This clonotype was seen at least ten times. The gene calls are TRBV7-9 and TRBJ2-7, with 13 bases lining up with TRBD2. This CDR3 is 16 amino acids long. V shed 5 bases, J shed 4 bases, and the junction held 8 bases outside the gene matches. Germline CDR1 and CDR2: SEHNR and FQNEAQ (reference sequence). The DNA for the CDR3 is TGTGCCAGCAGCCCCCCGGGACTAGCGGGGTTGTACGAGCAGTACTTC. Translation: CASSPPGLAGLYEQYF.

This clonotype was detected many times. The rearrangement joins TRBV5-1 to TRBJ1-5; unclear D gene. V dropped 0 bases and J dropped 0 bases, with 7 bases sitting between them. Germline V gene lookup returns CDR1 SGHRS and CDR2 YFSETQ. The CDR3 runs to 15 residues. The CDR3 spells CASSLGPLSNQPQHF. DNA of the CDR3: TGCGCCAGCAGCTTGGGACCTCTTAGCAATCAGCCCCAGCATTTT.

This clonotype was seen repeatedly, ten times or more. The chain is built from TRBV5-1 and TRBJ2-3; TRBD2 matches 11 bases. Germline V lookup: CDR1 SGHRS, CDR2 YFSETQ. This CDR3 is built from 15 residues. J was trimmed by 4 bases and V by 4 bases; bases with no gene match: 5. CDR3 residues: CASSPLAGVADTQYF. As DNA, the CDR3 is TGCGCCAGCAGCCCACTAGCGGGAGTAGCAGATACGCAGTATTTT.